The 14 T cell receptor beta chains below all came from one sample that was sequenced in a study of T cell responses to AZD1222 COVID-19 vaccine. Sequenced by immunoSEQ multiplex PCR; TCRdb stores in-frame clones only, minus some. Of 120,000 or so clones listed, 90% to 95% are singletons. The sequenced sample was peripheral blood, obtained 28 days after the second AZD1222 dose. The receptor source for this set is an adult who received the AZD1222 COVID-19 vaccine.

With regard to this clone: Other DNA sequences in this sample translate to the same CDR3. The chain's CDR3 is CASSSGQTNYGYTF. Written as DNA, the CDR3 is TGTGCCAGCAGCTCGGGACAGACTAACTATGGCTACACCTTC. The chain uses TRBV11-2 and TRBJ1-2; TRBD1 aligns across 7 bases. The CDR3 is made up of 14 amino acids. Trimming at V came to 4 bases and at J to 0 bases, leaving 2 bases not matched to a gene. Germline CDR1 SGHAT, CDR2 FQNNGV.

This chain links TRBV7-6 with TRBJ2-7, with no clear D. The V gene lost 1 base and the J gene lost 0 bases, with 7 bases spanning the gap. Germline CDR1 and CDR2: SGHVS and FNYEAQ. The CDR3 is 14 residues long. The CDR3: CASSLEGGSYEQYF. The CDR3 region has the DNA TGTGCCAGCAGCTTAGAAGGCGGCTCCTACGAGCAGTACTTC.

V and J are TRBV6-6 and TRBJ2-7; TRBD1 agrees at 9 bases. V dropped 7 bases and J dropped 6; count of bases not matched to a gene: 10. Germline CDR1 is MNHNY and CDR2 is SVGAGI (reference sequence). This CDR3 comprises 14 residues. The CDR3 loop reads CASTSGQGGSEQYF. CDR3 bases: TGTGCCAGCACCTCGGGACAGGGAGGGAGCGAGCAGTACTTC.

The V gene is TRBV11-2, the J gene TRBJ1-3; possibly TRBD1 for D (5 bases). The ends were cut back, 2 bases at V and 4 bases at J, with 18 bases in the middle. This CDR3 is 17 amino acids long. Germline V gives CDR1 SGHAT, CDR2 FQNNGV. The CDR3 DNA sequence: TGTGCCAGCAGCTTACTCGGAGGGGCATTATCCGGAAACACCATATATTTT. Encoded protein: CASSLLGGALSGNTIYF.

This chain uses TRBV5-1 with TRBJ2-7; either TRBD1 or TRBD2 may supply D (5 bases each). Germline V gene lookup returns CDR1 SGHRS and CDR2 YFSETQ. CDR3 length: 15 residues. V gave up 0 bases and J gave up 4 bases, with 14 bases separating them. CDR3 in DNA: TGCGCCAGCAGCTTGGCCGGGGCGCATGAGTACGAGCAGTACTTC. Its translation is CASSLAGAHEYEQYF.

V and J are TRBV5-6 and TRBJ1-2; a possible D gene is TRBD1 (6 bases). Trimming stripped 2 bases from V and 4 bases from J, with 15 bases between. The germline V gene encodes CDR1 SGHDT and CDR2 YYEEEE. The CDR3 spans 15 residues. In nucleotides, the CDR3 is TGTGCCAGCAGCTTTGGGGGCGATCCTACCTATGGCTACACCTTC. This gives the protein CASSFGGDPTYGYTF.

DNA of the CDR3: TGTGCCAGCGGTCTATTTGGTAACTATGGCTACACCTTC. It codes for CASGLFGNYGYTF. The chain carries TRBV2 and TRBJ1-2; no definite D call. The ends were cut back, 8 bases at V and 1 base at J, with 11 bases in the middle. This CDR3 has 13 residues. Germline V CDR1 and CDR2: SNHLY, FYNNEI.

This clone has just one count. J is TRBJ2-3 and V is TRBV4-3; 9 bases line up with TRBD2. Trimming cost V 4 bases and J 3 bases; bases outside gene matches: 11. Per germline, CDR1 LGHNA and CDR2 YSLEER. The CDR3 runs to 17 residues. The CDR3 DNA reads TGCGCCAGCAGCCCTGGGGGGCTAGCGGGAAGTACAGATACGCAGTATTTT. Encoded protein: CASSPGGLAGSTDTQYF.

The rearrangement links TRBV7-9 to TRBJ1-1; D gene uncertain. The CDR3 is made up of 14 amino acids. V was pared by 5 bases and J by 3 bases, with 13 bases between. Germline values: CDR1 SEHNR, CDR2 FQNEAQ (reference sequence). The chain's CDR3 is CASSPWKADTEAFF. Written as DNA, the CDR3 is TGTGCCAGCAGCCCCTGGAAGGCGGACACTGAAGCTTTCTTT.

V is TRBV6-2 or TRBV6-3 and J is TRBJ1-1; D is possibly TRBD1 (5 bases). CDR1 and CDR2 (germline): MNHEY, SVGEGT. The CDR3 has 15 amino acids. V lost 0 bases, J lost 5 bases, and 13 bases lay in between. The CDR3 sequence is CASSYSGGRETEAFF. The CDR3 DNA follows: TGTGCCAGCAGTTACTCTGGGGGAAGAGAGACTGAAGCTTTCTTT.

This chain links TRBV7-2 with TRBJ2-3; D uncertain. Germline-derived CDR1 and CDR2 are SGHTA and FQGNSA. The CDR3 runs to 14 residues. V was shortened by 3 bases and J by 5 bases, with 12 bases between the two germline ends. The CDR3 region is CASSFRTRGDTQYF. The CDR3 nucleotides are TGTGCCAGCAGCTTTCGGACCCGCGGAGATACGCAGTATTTT.

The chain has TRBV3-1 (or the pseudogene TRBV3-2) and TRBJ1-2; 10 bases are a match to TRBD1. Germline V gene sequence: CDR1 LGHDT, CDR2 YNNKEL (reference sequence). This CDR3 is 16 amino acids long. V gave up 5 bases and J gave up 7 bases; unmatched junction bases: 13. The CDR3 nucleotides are TGTGCCAGCAGCTCTCGACAGGGGGCGCTTCCCCTTGGCTACACCTTC. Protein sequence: CASSSRQGALPLGYTF.

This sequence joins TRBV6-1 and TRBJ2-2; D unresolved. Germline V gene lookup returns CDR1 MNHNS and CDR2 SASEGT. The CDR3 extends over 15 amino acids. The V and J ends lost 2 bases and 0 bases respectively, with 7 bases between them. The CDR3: CASSELLSNTGELFF. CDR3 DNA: TGTGCCAGCAGTGAATTACTCTCGAACACCGGGGAGCTGTTTTTT.

CDR3 nucleotide sequence: TGTGCCAGTAGTATAGCCCGACAGGGGGCTGGCTACACCTTC. It translates to CASSIARQGAGYTF. The rearrangement joins TRBV19 to TRBJ1-2; 10 bases are shared with TRBD1. This CDR3 spans 14 amino acids. Germline V gives CDR1 LNHDA, CDR2 SQIVND (reference sequence). Trimming at V came to 1 base and at J to 7 bases, leaving 3 bases not matched to a gene.